This T cell receptor (beta chain) was recorded in a study of T cell repertoires in cytomegalovirus infection. The overall study: Signatures in public TCR beta sequences pointed to both CMV infection and matching HLA type. General study findings and limits: Carriers of CMV plus the relevant HLA were identified by cumulative public TCR beta family frequency.

CDR1 is SGHRS, CDR2 YFSETQ, per germline. The CDR3 runs 17 residues. The V segment lost 0 bases and the J segment 1 base; nucleotides outside the gene matches: 9. Each CDR3 protein gets one entry after TCRdb re-called the reads with MiXCR. The top ten clones hold 2.8% of a sample with 740,000 or so distinct CDR3 sequences, about a third of them seen once. A remark on this clonotype: Its specificity is not known.

What was sequenced was PBMCs. The chain couples TRBV5-1 to TRBJ1-2; 7 bases line up with TRBD1. This clonotype originated in a human donor in good health (CMV status not recorded). Some clones in this sample may be carry-over from other donors' samples. The CDR3 DNA follows: TGCGCCAGCAGCTTGGCCAGACTAGACAGGGTTAACTATGGCTACACCTTC. This codes for CASSLARLDRVNYGYTF.